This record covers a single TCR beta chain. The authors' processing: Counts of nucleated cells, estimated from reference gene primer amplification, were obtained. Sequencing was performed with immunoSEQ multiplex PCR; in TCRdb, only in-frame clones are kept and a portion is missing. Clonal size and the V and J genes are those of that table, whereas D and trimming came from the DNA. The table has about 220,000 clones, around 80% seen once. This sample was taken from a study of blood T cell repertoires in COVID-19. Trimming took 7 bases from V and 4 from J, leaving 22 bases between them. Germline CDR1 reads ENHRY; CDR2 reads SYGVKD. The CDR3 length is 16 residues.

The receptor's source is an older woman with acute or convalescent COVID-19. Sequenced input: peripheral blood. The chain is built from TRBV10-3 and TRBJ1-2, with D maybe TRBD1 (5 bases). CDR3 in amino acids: CAIMGGVEGKGYGYTF. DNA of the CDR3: TGTGCCATCATGGGGGGGGTTGAAGGCAAGGGCTATGGCTACACCTTC.